A selection of T cell receptor beta chains follows, all from one sample in a study of blood T cell repertoires in COVID-19. TCRdb's table, derived via immunoSEQ multiplex PCR, lists solely in-frame clones and lacks some. The data contain over 250,000 clones, around 90% of them singletons. The source material was peripheral blood. The receptors here all came from a middle-aged woman who had recovered from COVID-19. The CDR3 runs from the conserved cysteine through the conserved F or W. The order of the fields is clone size, D gene, V gene, J gene, CDR3 protein, CDR3 DNA. D genes are given only for firm matches. Size tells how often a clone was seen (once, few, many) or the class of an expanded clone, and some rows leave it out.

>-|TRBD1|TRBV7-9|TRBJ1-4
CASSPRQGPNEKLFF
TGTGCCAGCAGCCCCCGACAGGGTCCCAATGAAAAACTGTTTTTT
>-|-|TRBV30|TRBJ1-5
CAWSERGDQPQHF
TGTGCCTGGAGCGAGCGGGGGGATCAGCCCCAGCATTTT
>-|TRBD2|TRBV2|TRBJ2-2
CARSGGGGRGTGELFF
TGTGCCCGCAGTGGGGGCGGGGGGCGCGGCACCGGGGAGCTGTTTTTT
>-|TRBD1|TRBV30|TRBJ1-1
CAWSVLGRGRRGTEAFF
TGTGCCTGGAGTGTTCTGGGCAGGGGGCGTCGGGGTACTGAAGCTTTCTTT
>-|-|TRBV5-6|TRBJ2-5
CASSQGETQYF
TGTGCCAGCAGCCAGGGAGAGACCCAGTACTTC
>-|TRBD1|TRBV28|TRBJ2-7
CASSSAGGSLGQYF
TGTGCCAGCAGTTCGGCAGGGGGATCCTTGGGGCAGTACTTC
>-|-|TRBV5-1|TRBJ1-4
CASSLGRGNEKLFF
TGCGCCAGCAGCTTGGGTCGGGGGAATGAAAAACTGTTTTTT
>-|-|TRBV7-9|TRBJ2-2
CASARAGANTGELFF
TGTGCCAGCGCCAGGGCTGGCGCGAACACCGGGGAGCTGTTTTTT
>-|TRBD2|TRBV5-1|TRBJ2-3
CASSLEASGTRGTDTQYF
TGCGCCAGCAGCTTGGAGGCTAGCGGGACCCGGGGCACAGATACGCAGTATTTT
>-|-|TRBV29-1|TRBJ2-1
CSVGGPTYNEQFF
TGCAGCGTTGGGGGCCCGACCTACAATGAGCAGTTCTTC
>-|-|TRBV7-3|TRBJ2-3
CASSPTDRHTDTQYF
TGTGCCAGCAGCCCAACAGACAGGCACACAGATACGCAGTATTTT
>-|-|TRBV5-1|TRBJ1-5
CASSEGTLGSNQPQHF
TGCGCCAGCAGCGAAGGGACACTTGGTAGCAATCAGCCCCAGCATTTT
>-|TRBD2|TRBV4-3|TRBJ2-7
CASSQGLAGTYEQYF
TGCGCCAGCAGCCAAGGGCTAGCGGGGACCTACGAGCAGTACTTC
>-|-|TRBV5-5|TRBJ1-2
CASSLRAEPNYGYTF
TGTGCCAGCAGCTTGCGCGCGGAACCTAACTATGGCTACACCTTC
>once|-|TRBV7-9|TRBJ2-5
CASSLVMRARGNQETQYF
TGTGCCAGCAGCTTAGTTATGCGGGCCCGGGGGAACCAAGAGACCCAGTACTTC
>-|TRBD1|TRBV2|TRBJ2-2
CASSDRTGGGGELFF
TGTGCCAGCAGTGACCGGACAGGGGGCGGCGGGGAGCTGTTTTTT
>-|TRBD1|TRBV19|TRBJ1-5
CASSIDPAGGNQPQHF
TGTGCCAGTAGTATAGATCCCGCAGGGGGGAATCAGCCCCAGCATTTT
>-|-|TRBV9|TRBJ1-1
CASSPPGGAAEAFF
TGTGCCAGCAGCCCCCCGGGGGGTGCCGCTGAAGCTTTCTTT
>-|TRBD2|TRBV12-5|TRBJ2-1
CASVPDLAGPWGGQFF
TGTGCTAGCGTCCCCGACTTAGCGGGCCCGTGGGGTGGGCAGTTCTTC
>-|TRBD1|TRBV7-9|TRBJ1-4
CASSLGQTNEKLFF
TGTGCCAGCAGCCTGGGACAGACTAATGAAAAACTGTTTTTT
>-|-|TRBV7-9|TRBJ1-5
CASSLGAGSGNQPQHF
TGTGCCAGCAGCTTAGGGGCGGGCAGTGGCAATCAGCCCCAGCATTTT
>-|-|TRBV3-1/TRBV3-2|TRBJ1-3
CASSGPGVMGNTIYF
TGTGCCAGCAGTGGGCCCGGGGTAATGGGAAACACCATATATTTT
>-|-|TRBV4-2|TRBJ1-2
CASSQEFRNYGYTF
TGTGCCAGCAGCCAAGAGTTCCGGAACTATGGCTACACCTTC
>-|-|TRBV30|TRBJ1-2
CAWSVRRQRYGYTF
TGTGCCTGGAGTGTACGGCGACAGAGATATGGCTACACCTTC
>-|TRBD2|TRBV11-3|TRBJ2-2
CASSSPGLAGGFGELFF
TGTGCCAGCAGCTCCCCGGGACTAGCGGGAGGGTTCGGGGAGCTGTTTTTT
>-|-|TRBV24-1|TRBJ1-4
CATSDSGLDNEKLFF
TGTGCCACCAGTGATTCGGGTCTTGATAATGAAAAACTGTTTTTT
>-|TRBD2|TRBV7-8|TRBJ2-1
CASSFIPSGSSDEQFF
TGTGCCAGCAGCTTTATTCCTAGCGGGAGTAGTGATGAGCAGTTCTTC
>-|-|TRBV5-6|TRBJ1-6
CASSLGQGRSPLHF
TGTGCCAGCAGCTTGGGGCAGGGAAGATCACCCCTCCACTTT
>-|TRBD1|TRBV7-9|TRBJ1-5
CASSLGTGVGNQPQHF
TGTGCCAGCAGCTTAGGGACAGGGGTGGGGAATCAGCCCCAGCATTTT
>-|-|TRBV28|TRBJ2-3
CASRTTGRDTQYF
TGTGCCAGCAGGACAACAGGGAGAGATACGCAGTATTTT
>-|TRBD1|TRBV15|TRBJ1-2
CATQDRPSYGYTF
TGTGCCACCCAGGACAGGCCGAGCTATGGCTACACCTTC
>-|TRBD2|TRBV29-1|TRBJ2-1
CSVVPSGRGGEQFF
TGCAGCGTTGTTCCTAGCGGGAGGGGTGGTGAGCAGTTCTTC
>-|TRBD1|TRBV27|TRBJ2-3
CASSRTGGASAQYF
TGTGCCAGCAGCCGGACAGGGGGCGCATCAGCGCAGTATTTT
>-|TRBD1|TRBV6-5|TRBJ2-7
CASTQDRAPYEQYF
TGTGCCAGCACCCAGGACAGGGCCCCCTACGAGCAGTACTTC
>-|TRBD2|TRBV19|TRBJ2-1
CASSTTSGDYNEQFF
TGTGCCAGTAGTACGACTAGCGGGGACTACAATGAGCAGTTCTTC
>-|-|TRBV11-2|TRBJ2-1
CASSLDSSSYNEQFF
TGTGCCAGCAGCTTAGACTCGAGCTCCTACAATGAGCAGTTCTTC
>-|-|TRBV16|TRBJ1-1
CASTLGVNTEAFF
TGTGCCAGCACCCTCGGGGTGAACACTGAAGCTTTCTTT
>-|-|TRBV4-3|TRBJ2-3
CASSPRLVDTQYF
TGCGCCAGCAGCCCACGACTAGTCGATACGCAGTATTTT
>-|TRBD2|TRBV29-1|TRBJ2-5
CSVVAGEQTQYF
TGCAGCGTTGTAGCGGGAGAGCAGACCCAGTACTTC
>-|-|TRBV27|TRBJ1-6
CASSPRGGRHSPLHF
TGTGCCAGCAGCCCGCGGGGGGGCCGGCATTCACCCCTCCACTTT
>once|-|TRBV7-9|TRBJ2-1
CATKAGTYNEQFF
TGTGCCACCAAGGCAGGGACCTACAATGAGCAGTTCTTC
>-|-|TRBV10-3|TRBJ2-7
CAISESGGANSYEQYF
TGTGCCATCAGTGAGTCGGGGGGGGCTAACTCCTACGAGCAGTACTTC